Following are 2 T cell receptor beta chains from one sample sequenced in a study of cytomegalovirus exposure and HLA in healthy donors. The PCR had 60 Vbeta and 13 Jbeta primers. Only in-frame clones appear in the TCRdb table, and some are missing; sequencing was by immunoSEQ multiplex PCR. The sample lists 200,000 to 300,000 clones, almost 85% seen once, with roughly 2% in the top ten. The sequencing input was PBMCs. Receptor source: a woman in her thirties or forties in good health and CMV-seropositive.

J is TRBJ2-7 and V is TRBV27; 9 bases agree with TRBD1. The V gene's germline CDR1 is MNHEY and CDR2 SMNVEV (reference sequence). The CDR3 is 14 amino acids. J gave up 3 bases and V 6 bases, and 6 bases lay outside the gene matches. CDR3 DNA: TGTGCCAGCAGAAGGACAGGGGAGGTCTACGAGCAGTACTTC. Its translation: CASRRTGEVYEQYF.

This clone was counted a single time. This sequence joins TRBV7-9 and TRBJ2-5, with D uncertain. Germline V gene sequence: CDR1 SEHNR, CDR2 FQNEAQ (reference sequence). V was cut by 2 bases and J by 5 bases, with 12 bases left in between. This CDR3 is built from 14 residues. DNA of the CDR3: TGTGCCAGCAGCTTATCGAGGCTCGGGGAGACCCAGTACTTC. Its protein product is CASSLSRLGETQYF.